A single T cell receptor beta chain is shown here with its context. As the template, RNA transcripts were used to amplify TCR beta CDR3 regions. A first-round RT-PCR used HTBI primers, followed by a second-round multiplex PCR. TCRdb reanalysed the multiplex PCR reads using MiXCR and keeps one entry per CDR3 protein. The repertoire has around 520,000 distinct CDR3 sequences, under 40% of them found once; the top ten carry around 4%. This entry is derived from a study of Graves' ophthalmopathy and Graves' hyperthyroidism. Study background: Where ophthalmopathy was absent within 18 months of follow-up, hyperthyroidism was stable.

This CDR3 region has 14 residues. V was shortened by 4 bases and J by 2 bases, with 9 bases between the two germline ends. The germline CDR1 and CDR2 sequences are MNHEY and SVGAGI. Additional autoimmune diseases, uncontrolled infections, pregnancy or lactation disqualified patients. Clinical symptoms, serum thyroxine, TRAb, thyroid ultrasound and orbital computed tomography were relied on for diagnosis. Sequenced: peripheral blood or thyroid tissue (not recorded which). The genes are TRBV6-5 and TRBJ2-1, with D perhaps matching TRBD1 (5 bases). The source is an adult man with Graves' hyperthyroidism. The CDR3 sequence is CASSSHRTYNEQFF. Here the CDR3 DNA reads TGTGCCAGCAGTTCGCACAGGACCTACAATGAGCAGTTCTTC.